Here is one T cell receptor beta chain with its context. As yet, its antigen is unknown. Using a J-beta primer mix together with a sample-barcoded 5' primer, a second PCR was run for about 6 to 11 cycles. TCRdb itself ran the 5' RACE reads through MiXCR, one entry per CDR3 protein. The table shows over a million distinct CDR3 sequences, with 59% occurring only once. This sample stems from a study of blood T cells in healthy people across ages. Overall study findings and caveats: A strong correlation was seen between TCR beta diversity and naive T cell percentage. A roughly linear fall in TCR beta diversity per million T cells was seen with increasing age.

The V and J ends lost 0 bases and 0 bases respectively, with 9 bases between them. The CDR3 runs to 15 residues. The V gene's germline CDR1 is MGHRA and CDR2 YSYEKL. Source material: blood. V is TRBV4-1 and J is TRBJ2-7, with D perhaps TRBD1 or TRBD2 (5 bases each). The sequence came from a man younger than 35 in good health. The CDR3 DNA sequence: TGCGCCAGCAGCCAAGAGGGGACGATCTCCTACGAGCAGTACTTC. Amino acid sequence: CASSQEGTISYEQYF.